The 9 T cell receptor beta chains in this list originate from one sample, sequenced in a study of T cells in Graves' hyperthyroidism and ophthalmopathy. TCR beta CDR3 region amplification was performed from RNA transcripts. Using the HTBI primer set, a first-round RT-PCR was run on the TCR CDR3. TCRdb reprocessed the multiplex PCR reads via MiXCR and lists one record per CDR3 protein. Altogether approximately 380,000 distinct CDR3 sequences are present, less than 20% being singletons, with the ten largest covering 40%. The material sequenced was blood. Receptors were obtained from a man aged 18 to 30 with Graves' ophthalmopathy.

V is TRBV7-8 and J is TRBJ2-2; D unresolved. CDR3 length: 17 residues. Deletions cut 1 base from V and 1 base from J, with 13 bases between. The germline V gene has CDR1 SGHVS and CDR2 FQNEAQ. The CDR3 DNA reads TGTGCCAGCAGCTTAGTTCAGCTTTTCATGAACACCGGGGAGCTGTTTTTT. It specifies CASSLVQLFMNTGELFF.

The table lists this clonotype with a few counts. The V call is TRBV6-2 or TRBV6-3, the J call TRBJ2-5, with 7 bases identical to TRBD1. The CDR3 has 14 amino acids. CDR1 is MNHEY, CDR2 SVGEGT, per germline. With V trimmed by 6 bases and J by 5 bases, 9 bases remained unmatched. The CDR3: CASSLTGFKETQYF. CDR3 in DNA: TGTGCCAGCAGCTTGACAGGGTTTAAGGAGACCCAGTACTTC.

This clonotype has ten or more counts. CDR3 sequence: CASSLSLDTSYEQYF. The CDR3 nucleotides read TGTGCCAGCAGTTTATCGTTGGACACCTCCTACGAGCAGTACTTC. The chain carries TRBV27 and TRBJ2-7, with TRBD1 as a possible D gene (5 bases). The CDR3 has 15 residues. Deletions cut 0 bases from V and 0 bases from J, with 9 bases between. Germline-derived CDR1 and CDR2 are MNHEY and SMNVEV (reference sequence).

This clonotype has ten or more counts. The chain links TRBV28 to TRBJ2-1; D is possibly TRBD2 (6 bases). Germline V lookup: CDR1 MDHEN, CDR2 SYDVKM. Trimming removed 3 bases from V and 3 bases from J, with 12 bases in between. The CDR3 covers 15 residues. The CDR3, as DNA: TGTGCCAGCAGTTTTATGCGGGGCCTCTACAATGAGCAGTTCTTC. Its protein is CASSFMRGLYNEQFF.

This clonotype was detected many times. Written as DNA, the CDR3 is TGTGCCAGCAGCTTGTCTCCAAGCTCCTACGAGCAGTACTTC. As protein: CASSLSPSSYEQYF. The chain couples TRBV7-9 to TRBJ2-7; D is undetermined. Germline CDR1 reads SEHNR; CDR2 reads FQNEAQ (reference sequence). The CDR3 contains 14 residues. Trimming shortened V by 3 bases and J by 0 bases, and 9 bases separated the two germline ends.

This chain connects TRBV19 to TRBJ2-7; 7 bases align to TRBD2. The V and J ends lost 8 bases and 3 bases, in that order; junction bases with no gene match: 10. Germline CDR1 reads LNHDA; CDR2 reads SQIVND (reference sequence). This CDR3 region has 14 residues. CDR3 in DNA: TGTGCCAGTCCCGACGGCGGGAGTGACTACGAGCAGTACTTC. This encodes CASPDGGSDYEQYF.

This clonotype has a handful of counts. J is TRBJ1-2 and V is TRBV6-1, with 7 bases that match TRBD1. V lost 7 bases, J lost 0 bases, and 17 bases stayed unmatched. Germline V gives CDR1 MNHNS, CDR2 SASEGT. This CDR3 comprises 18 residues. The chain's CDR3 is CASKVLTGTQAANYGYTF. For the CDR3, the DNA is TGTGCCAGCAAAGTCCTGACAGGGACCCAGGCTGCTAACTATGGCTACACCTTC.

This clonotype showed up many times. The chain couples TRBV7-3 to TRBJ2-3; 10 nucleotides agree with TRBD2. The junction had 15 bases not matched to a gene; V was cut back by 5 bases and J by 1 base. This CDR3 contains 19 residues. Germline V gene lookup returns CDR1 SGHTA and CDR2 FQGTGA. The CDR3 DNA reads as TGTGCCAGCAGCCCACCGTCCCCACTTCTAGCGGGGGGCACAGATACGCAGTATTTT. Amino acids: CASSPPSPLLAGGTDTQYF.

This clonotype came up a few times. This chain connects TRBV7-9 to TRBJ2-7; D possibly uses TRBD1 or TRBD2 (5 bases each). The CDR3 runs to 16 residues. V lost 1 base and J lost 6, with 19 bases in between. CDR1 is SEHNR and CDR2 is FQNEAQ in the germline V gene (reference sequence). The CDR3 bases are TGTGCCAGCAGCTTAGTCCCCGGGACCTCCGATTTCGAGCAGTACTTC. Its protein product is CASSLVPGTSDFEQYF. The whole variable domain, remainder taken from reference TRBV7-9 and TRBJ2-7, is DTGVSQNPRHKITKRGQNVTFRCDPISEHNRLYWYRQTLGQGPEFLTYFQNEAQLEKSRLLSDRFSAERPKGSFSTLEIQRTEQGDSAMYLCASSLVPGTSDFEQYFGPGTRLTVT.